Following are 26 T cell receptor beta chains from one sample sequenced in a study of regulatory T cells in long-lasting Graves disease. Investigators prepared the TCR beta libraries by applying iRepertoire HTBI primers and Arm-PCR of CDR3 regions. Via MiXCR, TCRdb re-called the multiplex PCR reads, giving one row per CDR3 protein. The sample has 350,000 to 450,000 distinct CDR3 sequences, approximately 16% seen once; the top ten hold approximately 8%. Time point meaning: newly diagnosed GD, antithyroid drugs for less than 3 months. From RNA extracted from PBMCs, the TCR library was made. The data were also submitted as part of a second study, on T cells in Graves' hyperthyroidism and ophthalmopathy.

The sequencing used peripheral blood mononuclear cells (PBMCs), collected at new diagnosis, from a patient treated with antithyroid drugs. The origin of the receptors is a woman in her thirties or forties with Graves disease.

This clonotype was seen many times. The chain employs TRBV27 and TRBJ2-1, with D tentatively TRBD1 or TRBD2 (5 bases each). Trimming took 5 bases from V and 7 from J, leaving 15 bases between them. Germline CDR1 MNHEY, CDR2 SMNVEV (reference sequence). There are 14 residues in the CDR3. In nucleotides, the CDR3 is TGTGCCAGCAGTCCCCCCGGGACCACGAATGAGCAGTTCTTC. Its translation is CASSPPGTTNEQFF.

This clonotype came up many times. The chain carries TRBV10-3 and TRBJ2-7; TRBD1 agrees at 9 bases. There are 13 residues in the CDR3. Germline-derived CDR1 and CDR2 are ENHRY and SYGVKD. J lost 3 bases, V lost 5 bases, and 2 bases had no gene match. The CDR3 bases are TGTGCCATCAGTCCGGACAGGGGCTACGAGCAGTACTTC. This gives the protein CAISPDRGYEQYF.

In its sample, this clonotype was seen many times. The chain links TRBV29-1 to TRBJ2-7; no firm D call. The CDR3 loop spans 14 amino acids. The germline CDR1 and CDR2 sequences are SQVTM and ANQGSEA. V was trimmed by 3 bases and J by 3 bases, leaving 15 bases between them. In nucleotides, the CDR3 is TGCAGCGTTGAGTTTCCCGCAAGGGACTACGAGCAGTACTTC. Amino acids: CSVEFPARDYEQYF.

This clonotype was seen more than once but under ten times. This chain joins TRBV9 and TRBJ2-2; 8 nucleotides match TRBD2. V shed 3 bases, J shed 5 bases, and the junction held 9 bases outside the gene matches. The CDR3 is 16 residues long. Germline CDR1 and CDR2: SGDLS and YYNGEE. CDR3 protein: CASSATGTRRTGELFF. CDR3 bases: TGTGCCAGCAGCGCCACCGGGACTAGGCGGACCGGGGAGCTGTTTTTT.

There are many counts of this clonotype. CDR3 sequence: CASSQESAPEFF. Here the CDR3 DNA reads TGTGCCAGCAGCCAAGAATCAGCTCCGGAATTCTTT. The chain combines TRBV3-1 with TRBJ1-1; D remains unclear. Trimming took off 0 bases at V and 14 bases at J, with 13 bases between the two ends. Germline loops: CDR1 LGHDT, CDR2 YNNKEL (reference sequence). The CDR3 covers 12 residues.

The CDR3 protein is CASSLGTKWEGTEAFF. For the CDR3, the DNA is TGTGCCAGCAGCTTAGGGACAAAGTGGGAAGGAACTGAAGCTTTCTTT. The gene calls are TRBV7-3 and TRBJ1-1; D might be TRBD1 (6 bases). Per the germline V gene, CDR1 is SGHTA and CDR2 is FQGTGA. V lost 2 bases and J lost 5, with 18 bases in between. The CDR3 spans 16 residues.

This clonotype has a count of ten or more. This chain uses TRBV2 with TRBJ1-4, with D perhaps matching TRBD1 (6 bases). From germline, CDR1 is SNHLY and CDR2 FYNNEI. This CDR3 is 12 amino acids long. Trimming removed 7 bases from V and 7 bases from J, with 10 bases in between. As DNA, the CDR3 is TGTGCCAGCACACAGGGAAGTGAAAAACTGTTTTTT. This sequence encodes CASTQGSEKLFF.

The chain recombines TRBV7-8 with TRBJ2-2; no definite D call. Per germline, CDR1 SGHVS and CDR2 FQNEAQ. Trimming left V 1 base short and J 6 bases short, with 12 bases between. The CDR3 runs to 15 residues. The CDR3 is CASSLVRIEAGELFF. Here the CDR3 DNA reads TGTGCCAGCAGCTTAGTGAGAATTGAGGCCGGGGAGCTGTTTTTT.

V is TRBV24-1 and J is TRBJ1-5; no definite D call. Germline V CDR1 and CDR2: KGHDR, SFDVKD. This CDR3 comprises 15 residues. Trimming pared 0 bases from V and 6 bases from J, leaving 11 bases between. The CDR3 region is CATSDLWEGAQPQHF. DNA of the CDR3: TGTGCCACCAGTGATTTGTGGGAAGGCGCTCAGCCCCAGCATTTT.

This clonotype was counted ten times or more. The rearrangement uses TRBV12-5 and TRBJ2-2; possible D gene TRBD1, 7 bases. Per germline, CDR1 LGHNT and CDR2 FRNRAP. The CDR3 is made up of 16 amino acids. The ends were cut back, 3 bases at V and 6 bases at J, with 17 bases in the middle. The CDR3 loop reads CASGFPGQEGSGELFF. CDR3 nucleotides: TGTGCTAGTGGTTTTCCAGGACAGGAGGGTTCCGGGGAGCTGTTTTTT.

The chain combines TRBV12-3 or TRBV12-4 with TRBJ2-3; 9 bases fit TRBD2. The CDR3 loop spans 15 amino acids. V shed 1 base and J 5 bases; nucleotides not matched to a gene: 4. This CDR3 reads CASSLVWREGDTQYF. Written as DNA, the CDR3 is TGTGCCAGCAGTTTAGTTTGGCGGGAGGGAGATACGCAGTATTTT.

This clonotype was detected many times. Germline and junction disagree at one end, which may indicate a read error. The chain uses TRBV5-8 and TRBJ2-3; D is ambiguous. Germline CDR1 SGHTS, CDR2 YDEGEE. The CDR3 is made up of 13 amino acids. CDR3 in DNA: TGTGCCTCCCAGGTCTCCGGCACAGACACGCAGTATTTT. This translates into CASQVSGTDTQYF.

The chain couples TRBV19 to TRBJ1-1; D perhaps matches TRBD1 (5 bases). Looked up from germline, CDR1 is LNHDA and CDR2 is SQIVND (reference sequence). Trimming cost V 6 bases and J 0 bases, with 20 bases left between them. The CDR3 length is 17 residues. The DNA of the CDR3 is TGTGCCAGTAGGACTCTATACCCGGGGGTTTTGAACACTGAAGCTTTCTTT. Translated: CASRTLYPGVLNTEAFF.

This clonotype was observed at least ten times. This chain joins TRBV5-1 and TRBJ2-1, with no clear D. The CDR3 is made up of 14 amino acids. The V end lost 1 base, the J end lost 4 bases, and 9 bases lay between the germline ends. Per germline, CDR1 SGHRS and CDR2 YFSETQ. This CDR3 reads CASSLLGRYNEQFF. CDR3 bases: TGCGCCAGCAGCTTGTTGGGCAGATACAATGAGCAGTTCTTC. Combining the CDR3 with reference TRBV5-1 and TRBJ2-1 gives the whole variable domain KAGVTQTPRYLIKTRGQQVTLSCSPISGHRSVSWYQQTPGQGLQFLFEYFSETQRNKGNFPGRFSGRQFSNSRSEMNVSTLELGDSALYLCASSLLGRYNEQFFGPGTRLTVL.

This clonotype was counted at least ten times. The chain recombines TRBV5-6 with TRBJ2-5; D not certain. Trimming removed 1 base from V and 0 bases from J, with 7 bases in between. The V gene's germline CDR1 is SGHDT and CDR2 YYEEEE. This CDR3 has 14 residues. The CDR3 loop is CASSLFVDQETQYF. The CDR3 region has the DNA TGTGCCAGCAGCTTGTTTGTGGACCAAGAGACCCAGTACTTC.

V and J are TRBV19 and TRBJ1-4; 7 bases match TRBD1. The CDR3 spans 15 residues. J lost 7 bases, V lost 5 bases, and 10 bases had no gene match. Per the germline V gene, CDR1 is LNHDA and CDR2 is SQIVND (reference sequence). CDR3 in amino acids: CASSFGQAEGEKLFF. The DNA of the CDR3 is TGTGCCAGTAGTTTTGGACAGGCGGAAGGTGAAAAACTGTTTTTT. Based on the CDR3 plus reference TRBV19 and TRBJ1-4, the full variable domain is DGGITQSPKYLFRKEGQNVTLSCEQNLNHDAMYWYRQDPGQGLRLIYYSQIVNDFQKGDIAEGYSVSREKKESFPLTVTSAQKNPTAFYLCASSFGQAEGEKLFFGSGTQLSVL.

The chain is built from TRBV28 and TRBJ1-5, with TRBD1 matching 10 bases. The CDR3 has 18 amino acids. From germline, CDR1 is MDHEN and CDR2 SYDVKM. Trimming took 5 bases from V and 6 from J; bases not matched to a gene: 16. The DNA of the CDR3 is TGTGCCAGCAGTGCCGGGACAGGGGTAAATCCCCTCGGTCAGCCCCAGCATTTT. Its translation is CASSAGTGVNPLGQPQHF. Variable domain in full (rest from reference TRBV28 and TRBJ1-5): DVKVTQSSRYLVKRTGEKVFLECVQDMDHENMFWYRQDPGLGLRLIYFSYDVKMKEKGDIPEGYSVSREKKERFSLILESASTNQTSMYLCASSAGTGVNPLGQPQHFGDGTRLSIL.

This clonotype has more than one count but fewer than ten. The V call is TRBV6-1, the J call TRBJ2-6; D unclear. Trimming took off 0 bases at V and 2 bases at J, with 11 bases between the two ends. This CDR3 contains 17 residues. The V gene's germline CDR1 is MNHNS and CDR2 SASEGT. CDR3 in DNA: TGTGCCAGCAGTGAAGCGCTTCGCCAGGCTGGGGCCAACGTCCTGACTTTC. It is translated as CASSEALRQAGANVLTF.

This clonotype was recorded at least ten times. The gene calls are TRBV28 and TRBJ2-5; the D gene is possibly TRBD1 (6 bases). Looked up from germline, CDR1 is MDHEN and CDR2 is SYDVKM. Trimming pared 5 bases from V and 2 bases from J, leaving 18 bases between. The CDR3 sequence is 16 residues long. As DNA, the CDR3 is TGTGCCAGCAGTCCTCCCGTTCTGGACAGACAAGAGACCCAGTACTTC. Protein: CASSPPVLDRQETQYF.

This clonotype has ten or more counts. The chain has TRBV20-1 and TRBJ2-2, with no clear D. V lost 0 bases to trimming and J lost 0 bases, with 11 bases between them. Germline-derived CDR1 and CDR2 are DFQATT and SNEGSKA (reference sequence). The CDR3 consists of 16 residues. CDR3 sequence: CSARDRDNANTGELFF. The CDR3 coding sequence is TGCAGTGCTAGAGATCGAGATAACGCGAACACCGGGGAGCTGTTTTTT.

Only a few counts were recorded for this clonotype. The chain combines TRBV2 with TRBJ2-2, with D hard to call. Germline V gene data show CDR1 as SNHLY and CDR2 as FYNNEI. The CDR3 is 12 residues long. V was trimmed by 0 bases and J by 8 bases, leaving 4 bases between them. The CDR3 loop is CASSEALGELFF. The CDR3 DNA is TGTGCCAGCAGTGAAGCGCTGGGGGAGCTGTTTTTT.

This clonotype was seen repeatedly, ten times or more. The V and J genes are TRBV4-3 and TRBJ2-2; no clear D. V dropped 0 bases and J dropped 7 bases, with 3 bases sitting between them. The CDR3 runs 12 residues. Germline V CDR1 and CDR2: LGHNA, YSLEER. CDR3 nucleotide sequence: TGCGCCAGCAGCCAAGATGACGGGGAGCTGTTTTTT. Its protein is CASSQDDGELFF.

The table lists this clonotype with many counts. DNA of the CDR3: TGTGCCAGCAGCATATTACCAGCGGGAGGGCTCCTCAGCTCCTACGAGCAGTACTTC. The encoded protein is CASSILPAGGLLSSYEQYF. J is TRBJ2-7 and V is TRBV6-1; 10 nucleotides line up with TRBD2. CDR1 is MNHNS and CDR2 is SASEGT in the germline V gene. J lost 0 bases, V lost 6 bases, and 17 bases had no gene match. The CDR3 totals 19 residues.

This clonotype was seen ten or more times. The chain links TRBV12-3 or TRBV12-4 to TRBJ2-7; the D is unclear. Trimming took 6 bases from V and 0 from J, leaving 9 bases between them. The CDR3 runs 13 residues. DNA for the CDR3: TGTGCCAGCAGCCAGGACCGCTCCTACGAGCAGTACTTC. This translates into CASSQDRSYEQYF.

V is TRBV7-2 and J is TRBJ2-3; D gene unclear. The assigned J gene may be wrong: the sequence end matches TRBJ2-5 better. Germline V CDR1 and CDR2: SGHTA, FQGNSA. The length of the CDR3 is 13 residues. The CDR3 nucleotides are TGTGCCAGCAGTGAACCTCTCAAGGAGACCCAGTACTTC. Encoded protein: CASSEPLKETQYF.

The sample holds many counts of this clonotype. CDR3 sequence (DNA): TGTGCCAGCAGTTACCCCGGGAGTAGGGATACGCAGTATTTT. Its protein product is CASSYPGSRDTQYF. The chain combines TRBV28 with TRBJ2-3; TRBD2 might be the D (6 bases). Trimming left V 4 bases short and J 6 bases short, with 14 bases between. The CDR3 loop spans 14 amino acids. Germline lookup yields CDR1 MDHEN and CDR2 SYDVKM.